The 27 T cell receptor beta chains given below trace back to one sample, sequenced in a study of immune evolution from preneoplasia to lung adenocarcinoma. Sequencing used immunoSEQ multiplex PCR; TCRdb keeps in-frame clones, though not all of them. The sample comprises about 4,900 clones, over 75% of which are singletons, and around 2.8% rests with the top ten. Sequencing used FFPE invasive lung adenocarcinoma tissue. Receptors were obtained from a person aged 50-59 years with lung adenocarcinoma.

CDR3 in amino acids: CATNRDRGYEQYF. The CDR3 region has the DNA TGTGCCACGAACAGGGACCGAGGATACGAGCAGTACTTC. V usage is TRBV15 and J usage is TRBJ2-7, with a weak D call TRBD1 (6 bases). CDR3 length: 13 residues. Germline V CDR1 and CDR2: LNHNV, YYDKDF (reference sequence). Trimming took off 9 bases at V and 4 bases at J, with 16 bases between the two ends.

The sample holds one count of this clone. V gene TRBV6-1 combines with J gene TRBJ2-4, with 8 bases fitting TRBD2. CDR3 length: 14 amino acids. From germline, CDR1 is MNHNS and CDR2 SASEGT. Germline trimming cut 7 bases from V and 5 bases from J; bases unmatched to any gene: 7. The CDR3 bases are TGTGCCAGCAAGCTAGCGGGCCCCGAAAACATTCAGTACTTC. Protein: CASKLAGPENIQYF.

The gene calls are TRBV30 and TRBJ1-1, with a possible D match to TRBD1 (5 bases). Between the trimmed V and J ends, which lost 5 bases and 6 bases, there was a span of 13 bases. This CDR3 region has 12 residues. The germline gives CDR1 GTSNPN, CDR2 SVGIG (reference sequence). The CDR3 is CAWCKGLSEAFF. The CDR3 coding sequence is TGTGCCTGGTGTAAGGGACTCTCTGAAGCTTTCTTT.

This rearrangement joins TRBV9 to TRBJ1-1, with D hard to call. The CDR3 length is 15 residues. Germline CDR1 is SGDLS and CDR2 is YYNGEE. The V end lost 0 bases, the J end lost 2 bases, and 11 bases lay between the germline ends. This chain's CDR3 is CASSVVPEPNTEAFF. In DNA, the CDR3 is TGTGCCAGCAGCGTAGTCCCGGAACCCAACACTGAAGCTTTCTTT.

J is TRBJ2-7 and V is TRBV15; perhaps TRBD1 as D (5 bases). The germline gives CDR1 LNHNV, CDR2 YYDKDF (reference sequence). CDR3 length equals 15 residues. The V end was cut by 1 base, the J end by 1 base, with 11 bases between. The CDR3, as DNA: TGTGCCACCAGCAGAGGAATTGGACAATCCTACGAGCAGTACTTC. This translates into CATSRGIGQSYEQYF.

This clone was seen a handful of times. The CDR3: CASSRTGGGNQPQHF. Written as DNA, the CDR3 is TGTGCCAGCAGCCGGACAGGGGGCGGCAATCAGCCCCAGCATTTT. This chain uses TRBV28 with TRBJ1-5; 11 bases are a match to TRBD1. Germline CDR1 is MDHEN and CDR2 is SYDVKM. Germline trimming cut 6 bases from V and 2 bases from J; bases unmatched to any gene: 3. CDR3 length equals 15 residues. The entire variable domain, with the rest obtained from reference TRBV28 and TRBJ1-5, is as follows: DVKVTQSSRYLVKRTGEKVFLECVQDMDHENMFWYRQDPGLGLRLIYFSYDVKMKEKGDIPEGYSVSREKKERFSLILESASTNQTSMYLCASSRTGGGNQPQHFGDGTRLSIL.

The table lists this clone with a count of one. The chain is built from TRBV1 and TRBJ2-3; TRBD1 reflects the table's D call only, with no check against the DNA. TRBV1 is a pseudogene segment. The CDR3 is 17 amino acids. The DNA of the CDR3 is TGCACCAGCAGCCAAATAGACAGGGGCGATGACCCAGATACGCAGTATTTT. Its translation: CTSSQIDRGDDPDTQYF.

The rearrangement joins TRBV4-2 to TRBJ1-3; D remains ambiguous. The germline V and J ends were trimmed by 1 base and 4 bases, with 5 bases remaining between them. Per germline, CDR1 LGHNA and CDR2 YNFKEQ. The CDR3 has 13 residues. The CDR3 spells CASSQGEGNTIYF. In DNA form, the CDR3 reads TGTGCCAGCAGCCAAGGCGAGGGAAACACCATATATTTT.

This chain links TRBV18 with TRBJ2-3; 12 positions agree with TRBD1. From germline, CDR1 is KGHSH and CDR2 LQKENI. The CDR3 is 16 amino acids. Trimming cost V 3 bases and J 1 base; bases outside gene matches: 2. The CDR3, as DNA: TGTGCCAGCTCACCCCGGGACAGGGGGCGCACAGATACGCAGTATTTT. This codes for CASSPRDRGRTDTQYF.

Remarks on this clone: Mismatch with germline at one junction end may stem from a read error. CDR3: CANSLAVLNKGEQYF. The CDR3 DNA reads TGTGCCAACAGCTTAGCGGTTCTCAATAAGGGCGAGCAGTACTTC. The rearrangement joins TRBV7-8 to TRBJ2-7, with D maybe TRBD2 (6 bases). CDR3 length equals 15 residues. The germline V gene has CDR1 SGHVS and CDR2 FQNEAQ.

The chain combines TRBV28 with TRBJ1-1; the D gene is possibly TRBD1 (5 bases). Germline CDR1 and CDR2: MDHEN and SYDVKM. V shed 4 bases and J shed 0 bases, with 12 bases lying between them. The CDR3 is 15 amino acids. CDR3 residues: CASSWPGRVNTEAFF. The CDR3 DNA sequence: TGTGCCAGCAGTTGGCCGGGACGAGTGAACACTGAAGCTTTCTTT.

The chain is built from TRBV6-4 and TRBJ2-3; 9 nucleotides align to TRBD2. CDR3 length: 15 residues. Germline V gives CDR1 MRHNA, CDR2 SNTAGT. Germline trimming cut 2 bases from V and 0 bases from J; bases unmatched to any gene: 0. The DNA for the CDR3 is TGTGCCAGCAGTGACCTAGCGGGAAGCACAGATACGCAGTATTTT. Translated, it gives CASSDLAGSTDTQYF.

This clone was recorded only once. V gene TRBV4-3 combines with J gene TRBJ2-2, with a tentative D call TRBD1 (6 bases). CDR1 is LGHNA, CDR2 YSLEER, per germline. The CDR3 loop spans 13 amino acids. With 4 bases removed from V and 7 bases from J, the gap between germline ends came to 10 bases. CDR3 sequence: CASSRGGVGELFF. CDR3 bases: TGCGCCAGCAGCCGAGGGGGAGTCGGGGAGCTGTTTTTT.

This chain connects TRBV7-9 to TRBJ2-5, with TRBD1 identical over 12 bases. CDR1 is SEHNR, CDR2 FQNEAQ, per germline (reference sequence). J gave up 5 bases and V 5 bases, and 9 bases lay outside the gene matches. This CDR3 contains 16 residues. This chain's CDR3 is CASSPKGQGAFETQYF. As DNA, the CDR3 is TGTGCCAGCAGCCCCAAGGGACAGGGGGCCTTTGAGACCCAGTACTTC. The full variable domain, completed using reference TRBV7-9 and TRBJ2-5, is DTGVSQNPRHKITKRGQNVTFRCDPISEHNRLYWYRQTLGQGPEFLTYFQNEAQLEKSRLLSDRFSAERPKGSFSTLEIQRTEQGDSAMYLCASSPKGQGAFETQYFGPGTRLLVL.

The rearrangement joins TRBV4-1 to TRBJ2-7; the match to TRBD2 covers 8 bases. The CDR3 is 16 amino acids. Germline loops: CDR1 MGHRA, CDR2 YSYEKL. V lost 0 bases and J lost 8; bases outside the gene matches: 12. In DNA form, the CDR3 reads TGCGCCAGCAGCCAAGATAGCCCTAGCGGGTTTTCGCAGCAGTACTTC. Protein sequence: CASSQDSPSGFSQQYF.

The genes are TRBV28 and TRBJ2-1, with 7 nucleotides matching TRBD2. Germline V lookup: CDR1 MDHEN, CDR2 SYDVKM. This CDR3 comprises 15 residues. V was pared by 4 bases and J by 5 bases, with 8 bases of the junction left unmatched. CDR3: CASSSGGTKNNEQFF. CDR3 nucleotide sequence: TGTGCCAGCAGTTCCGGAGGGACTAAAAACAATGAGCAGTTCTTC.

The chain is built from TRBV2 and TRBJ2-3, with D tentatively TRBD2 (6 bases). Trimming stripped 7 bases from V and 3 bases from J, with 17 bases between. The CDR3 is 15 residues long. The germline gives CDR1 SNHLY, CDR2 FYNNEI. The CDR3 DNA sequence: TGTGCCAGCATCCCGGGACTCCCGAGGACAGATACGCAGTATTTT. Encoded protein: CASIPGLPRTDTQYF. Looking up the rest from reference TRBV2 and TRBJ2-3 gives the full variable domain: EPEVTQTPSHQVTQMGQEVILRCVPISNHLYFYWYRQILGQKVEFLVSFYNNEISEKSEIFDDQFSVERPDGSNFTLKIRSTKLEDSAMYFCASIPGLPRTDTQYFGPGTRLTVL.

This clone occurred once. V usage is TRBV29-1 and J usage is TRBJ1-2; no definite D call. The CDR3 is 12 residues long. V lost 0 bases and J 8 bases, leaving 10 bases between the germline ends. CDR1 is SQVTM and CDR2 is ANQGSEA in the germline V gene. The CDR3 sequence is CSVEDLPGGYTF. In DNA form, the CDR3 reads TGCAGCGTTGAAGATCTTCCAGGCGGCTACACCTTC.

The chain joins TRBV28 to TRBJ1-1; D ambiguous. This CDR3 has 12 amino acids. V dropped 6 bases and J dropped 3 bases, with 8 bases sitting between them. Germline CDR1 MDHEN, CDR2 SYDVKM. CDR3 residues: CASSPADTEAFF. DNA for the CDR3: TGTGCCAGCAGCCCAGCGGACACTGAAGCTTTCTTT. The variable domain in full, with the rest retrieved from reference TRBV28 and TRBJ1-1, is DVKVTQSSRYLVKRTGEKVFLECVQDMDHENMFWYRQDPGLGLRLIYFSYDVKMKEKGDIPEGYSVSREKKERFSLILESASTNQTSMYLCASSPADTEAFFGQGTRLTVV.

This chain connects TRBV6-1 to TRBJ1-5, with 9 bases aligning to TRBD1. The CDR3 has 13 amino acids. The germline V gene encodes CDR1 MNHNS and CDR2 SASEGT. V dropped 11 bases and J dropped 7; count of bases not matched to a gene: 9. CDR3 residues: CAGGDRASQPQHF. The CDR3 DNA is TGTGCCGGGGGGGACAGGGCCTCCCAGCCCCAGCATTTT.

The rearrangement joins TRBV9 to TRBJ2-7; tentative D call: TRBD2 (5 bases). This CDR3 has 14 amino acids. Germline V gives CDR1 SGDLS, CDR2 YYNGEE. The V and J ends lost 1 base and 4 bases respectively, with 12 bases between them. The CDR3 DNA reads TGTGCCAGCAGCGTATACGAGGGAGAGTACGAGCAGTACTTC. The encoded protein is CASSVYEGEYEQYF.

This clone was observed once. V gene TRBV27 combines with J gene TRBJ2-1; the D gene is possibly TRBD1 (5 bases). The CDR3 runs to 15 residues. Germline lookup yields CDR1 MNHEY and CDR2 SMNVEV (reference sequence). Trimming cost V 3 bases and J 5 bases, with 14 bases left between them. CDR3 nucleotide sequence: TGTGCCAGCAGTTTGAAATCCGCAGGGAACAATGAGCAGTTCTTC. Translating it yields CASSLKSAGNNEQFF.

The J gene is TRBJ2-3, the V gene TRBV4-1, with no clear D. V lost 1 base and J lost 6, with 2 bases in between. The CDR3 consists of 11 residues. Germline V gene data show CDR1 as MGHRA and CDR2 as YSYEKL. For the CDR3, the DNA is TGCGCCAGCAGCCAAGTTGATACGCAGTATTTT. Protein: CASSQVDTQYF.

The rearrangement joins TRBV28 to TRBJ1-5; D perhaps matches TRBD1 (6 bases). This CDR3 has 13 amino acids. V gave up 7 bases and J gave up 7 bases, with 14 bases separating them. Looked up from germline, CDR1 is MDHEN and CDR2 is SYDVKM. The CDR3 reads CASKEGGPQPQHF. As DNA, the CDR3 is TGTGCCAGCAAGGAGGGGGGGCCCCAGCCCCAGCATTTT. The full variable domain, in which reference TRBV28 and TRBJ1-5 provide the parts outside the CDR3, is DVKVTQSSRYLVKRTGEKVFLECVQDMDHENMFWYRQDPGLGLRLIYFSYDVKMKEKGDIPEGYSVSREKKERFSLILESASTNQTSMYLCASKEGGPQPQHFGDGTRLSIL.

The CDR3 loop is CASSRTSAYNEQFF. The CDR3 DNA is TGTGCCAGCAGCCGGACTAGCGCCTACAATGAGCAGTTCTTC. This chain uses TRBV14 with TRBJ2-1; TRBD2 matches at 9 bases. Per the germline V gene, CDR1 is SGHDN and CDR2 is FVKESK. V lost 4 bases and J lost 2; bases outside the gene matches: 0. This CDR3 is 14 amino acids long.

This chain uses TRBV5-6 with TRBJ2-2; 7 nucleotides agree with TRBD1. The CDR3 totals 14 residues. J was trimmed by 4 bases and V by 4 bases; bases with no gene match: 4. Germline CDR1 SGHDT, CDR2 YYEEEE. CDR3 sequence (DNA): TGTGCCAGCAGCAGAAACAGGGGCACCGGGGAGCTGTTTTTT. It encodes CASSRNRGTGELFF.

The J gene is TRBJ1-1, the V gene TRBV4-1; D not certain. The CDR3 length is 13 residues. Trimming cost V 0 bases and J 2 bases, with 4 bases left between them. Germline CDR1 MGHRA, CDR2 YSYEKL. CDR3 nucleotides: TGCGCCAGCAGCCAAGAGGTTAACACTGAAGCTTTCTTT. It translates to CASSQEVNTEAFF.